The rows below give T cell receptor beta chains drawn from one sample of a study of follicular helper T cells after annual influenza vaccination. Sequencing used immunoSEQ multiplex PCR; TCRdb keeps in-frame clones, though not all of them. The repertoire holds 1,400 or so clones, with approximately 85% as singletons. The starting material was CXCR5+ CD38+ circulating T follicular helper cells from blood, obtained on the day of influenza vaccination. The origin of the receptors is an adult who received the influenza vaccine. CDR3s include the opening cysteine and the closing phenylalanine or tryptophan. Each record gives: clone size, J gene, D gene, V gene, CDR3 DNA, CDR3 protein. D genes are given only for firm matches. Not all rows give a size; the values are once, few, many and, for expanded clones, a class.

size: -; J: TRBJ2-3; D: -; V: TRBV11-3; DNA: TGTGCCAGCAGCACGGGCACAGATACGCAGTATTTT; CDR3: CASSTGTDTQYF
size: -; J: TRBJ2-3; D: -; V: TRBV6-5; DNA: TGTGCCAGCGGGGGATCCGCTGCCACAGATACGCAGTATTTT; CDR3: CASGGSAATDTQYF
size: -; J: TRBJ2-7; D: -; V: TRBV11-2; DNA: TGTGCCAGCAGCCGCAACCGGGACGCCGGGGAGCAGTACTTC; CDR3: CASSRNRDAGEQYF
size: -; J: TRBJ2-1; D: -; V: TRBV5-5; DNA: TGTGCCAGCAGCTTGGTTAGGCAGTTGTCACCGCATGAGCAGTTCTTC; CDR3: CASSLVRQLSPHEQFF
size: few; J: TRBJ1-5; D: TRBD1; V: TRBV2; DNA: TGTGCCAGCACCTCGACAGGGGGCGATCAGCCCCAGCATTTT; CDR3: CASTSTGGDQPQHF
size: -; J: TRBJ2-2; D: -; V: TRBV7-7; DNA: TGTGCCAGCAGCCTAACTTTATCCAAAGCGAACACCGGGGAGCTGTTTTTT; CDR3: CASSLTLSKANTGELFF
size: -; J: TRBJ2-2; D: TRBD1; V: TRBV5-8; DNA: TGTGCCAGCCAGCTGGGGACAGCGAACACCGGGGAGCTGTTTTTT; CDR3: CASQLGTANTGELFF
size: few; J: TRBJ1-5; D: -; V: TRBV4-1; DNA: TGCGCCAGCAGCCCGGGGGAGAGGGGAGAGCCCCAGCATTTT; CDR3: CASSPGERGEPQHF
size: -; J: TRBJ1-5; D: -; V: TRBV19; DNA: TGTGCCAGTAACCCCGGCCGGCCCATGAATCAGCCCCAGCATTTT; CDR3: CASNPGRPMNQPQHF
size: few; J: TRBJ1-2; D: -; V: TRBV7-9; DNA: TGTGCCAGCAGCCTTAAGGGGGGCAGTAACTATGGCTACACCTTC; CDR3: CASSLKGGSNYGYTF
size: -; J: TRBJ1-5; D: -; V: TRBV29-1; DNA: TGCAGCGTTGGGGGGGTAGGTGGCAATCAGCCCCAGCATTTT; CDR3: CSVGGVGGNQPQHF
size: -; J: TRBJ2-7; D: -; V: TRBV28; DNA: TGTGCCAGCAGGTCGGACAGCTACGAGCAGTACTTC; CDR3: CASRSDSYEQYF
size: -; J: TRBJ2-3; D: TRBD2; V: TRBV10-1; DNA: TGCGCCAGCAGTCCTTTACTCGGGGGGACAGATACGCAGTATTTT; CDR3: CASSPLLGGTDTQYF
size: -; J: TRBJ2-3; D: -; V: TRBV18; DNA: TGTGCCAGCTCACCCTTTCTGGGAGCAGATACGCAGTATTTT; CDR3: CASSPFLGADTQYF
size: -; J: TRBJ2-3; D: -; V: TRBV2; DNA: TGTGCCAGCAATCAGCCGGGACAACGGGTTCAGTATTTT; CDR3: CASNQPGQRVQYF
size: -; J: TRBJ1-1; D: -; V: TRBV5-4; DNA: TGTGCCAGCAGCTGGGTAGACAGAGACACTGAAGCTTTCTTT; CDR3: CASSWVDRDTEAFF
size: -; J: TRBJ2-3; D: TRBD2; V: TRBV7-2; DNA: TGTGCCAGCAGCTTAGCGCCCCGGGGGGGGGTGGGAGATACGCAGTATTTT; CDR3: CASSLAPRGGVGDTQYF
size: -; J: TRBJ1-1; D: -; V: TRBV5-6; DNA: TGTGCCAGCAGCTTGGTTACTCTCGGGGGAGGGGAAGCTTTCTTT; CDR3: CASSLVTLGGGEAFF
size: -; J: TRBJ2-5; D: -; V: TRBV5-5; DNA: TGTGCCAGCAGCACAGGAGTTAGAGGAGAGACCCAGTACTTC; CDR3: CASSTGVRGETQYF
size: -; J: TRBJ2-7; D: -; V: TRBV6-5; DNA: TGTGCCAGCAGTCCTCCCAGTGCGGGGAAGTACGAGCAGTACTTC; CDR3: CASSPPSAGKYEQYF
size: -; J: TRBJ2-3; D: TRBD2; V: TRBV7-8; DNA: TGTGCCAGCAGCTTAGAAGGACTAGCGGGGGTCGGAAGCACAGATACGCAGTATTTT; CDR3: CASSLEGLAGVGSTDTQYF
size: -; J: TRBJ2-5; D: TRBD2; V: TRBV7-2; DNA: TGTGCCAGCAGCTTAGGGGTACTAGCGGAACAAGAGACCCAGTACTTC; CDR3: CASSLGVLAEQETQYF
size: -; J: TRBJ2-1; D: TRBD2; V: TRBV5-5; DNA: TGTGCCAGCAGCCTGACCGGGGGGTACAATGAGCAGTTCTTC; CDR3: CASSLTGGYNEQFF
size: -; J: TRBJ2-2; D: -; V: TRBV5-6; DNA: TGTGCCAGCAGCTTGTTCCAGGTTGGCGGGGAGCTGTTTTTT; CDR3: CASSLFQVGGELFF
size: -; J: TRBJ1-6; D: -; V: TRBV28; DNA: TGTGCCAGCGTGACGATGGTGCGATCACCCCTCCACTTT; CDR3: CASVTMVRSPLHF
size: -; J: TRBJ2-3; D: -; V: TRBV2; DNA: TGTGCCAGCAGTGTTCTAGCCAACACAGATACGCAGTATTTT; CDR3: CASSVLANTDTQYF
size: -; J: TRBJ2-1; D: TRBD2; V: TRBV9; DNA: TGTGCCAGCAGCCCTTCGACTAGCAGGGTCTACAATGAGCAGTTCTTC; CDR3: CASSPSTSRVYNEQFF
size: -; J: TRBJ1-1; D: -; V: TRBV28; DNA: TGTGCCAGCAGCCCGGGGGGGGGCTACACTGAAGCTTTCTTT; CDR3: CASSPGGGYTEAFF
size: -; J: TRBJ2-1; D: -; V: TRBV5-1; DNA: TGCGCCAGCAGCTTGCAAGCGGTGAGCTCCTACAATGAGCAGTTCTTC; CDR3: CASSLQAVSSYNEQFF
size: few; J: TRBJ1-1; D: -; V: TRBV5-1; DNA: TGCGCCAGCAGCTTGGCCGGTCTTGAGGTCGGCACTGAAGCTTTCTTT; CDR3: CASSLAGLEVGTEAFF
size: -; J: TRBJ1-1; D: -; V: TRBV28; DNA: TGTGCCAGCAGTCTATCGACGGGGGAGGCTGAAGCTTTCTTT; CDR3: CASSLSTGEAEAFF
size: -; J: TRBJ2-6; D: -; V: TRBV28; DNA: TGTGCCAGCAGGAGCTCTGGGGCCAACGTCCTGACTTTC; CDR3: CASRSSGANVLTF
size: once; J: TRBJ2-5; D: -; V: TRBV7-2; DNA: TGTGCCAGCAGCTTAGGGCCGGGTGCGGCGCCCCAACAGACCCAGTACTTC; CDR3: CASSLGPGAAPQQTQYF
size: -; J: TRBJ2-4; D: -; V: TRBV18; DNA: TGTGCCAGCTCGCTTCTGGACAGACAGAAAGCCAAAAACATTCAGTACTTC; CDR3: CASSLLDRQKAKNIQYF
size: -; J: TRBJ1-4; D: -; V: TRBV10-3; DNA: TGTGCCATCAGTGACCCCGGTGAAAAACTGTTTTTT; CDR3: CAISDPGEKLFF
size: few; J: TRBJ2-5; D: -; V: TRBV28; DNA: TGTGCCAGCAGCAAAGCGTTACGCTCTCGGGGAGAGACCCAGTACTTC; CDR3: CASSKALRSRGETQYF
size: -; J: TRBJ2-3; D: -; V: TRBV30; DNA: TGTGCCTGGCGTACGAGGGGTACGGGCACAGATACGCAGTATTTT; CDR3: CAWRTRGTGTDTQYF
size: few; J: TRBJ2-7; D: TRBD1; V: TRBV5-1; DNA: TGCGCCAGCAGCTTGGCGGGGACAGGGACGGGCGAGCAGTACTTC; CDR3: CASSLAGTGTGEQYF
size: -; J: TRBJ1-2; D: -; V: TRBV9; DNA: TGTGCCAGCAGCGTAGCTCCCCGGACCCAAGAGGGTGGCTACACCTTC; CDR3: CASSVAPRTQEGGYTF
size: -; J: TRBJ2-1; D: -; V: TRBV6-1; DNA: TGTGCCAGCAGTGAGGGCAGCCGCTCCTACAATGAGCAGTTCTTC; CDR3: CASSEGSRSYNEQFF
size: -; J: TRBJ2-2; D: -; V: TRBV2; DNA: TGTGCCAGCAGTGGACAGGTCAACACCGGGGAGCTGTTTTTT; CDR3: CASSGQVNTGELFF
size: -; J: TRBJ1-2; D: -; V: TRBV19; DNA: TGTGCCAGTAGTATACCGACAGGTACCGTCTACACCTTC; CDR3: CASSIPTGTVYTF
size: -; J: TRBJ1-3; D: -; V: TRBV5-4; DNA: TGTGCCAGCAGCTTGGATGGTAGATTAGCGGGAAACACCATATATTTT; CDR3: CASSLDGRLAGNTIYF
size: -; J: TRBJ1-2; D: -; V: TRBV7-3; DNA: TGTGCCAGCAGCTTCAGTACAGGGTTTGGCTACACCTTC; CDR3: CASSFSTGFGYTF
size: -; J: TRBJ1-6; D: -; V: TRBV5-8; DNA: TGTGCCAGCAGCTTCGACCCAAGGGGCAATTCACCCCTCCACTTT; CDR3: CASSFDPRGNSPLHF
size: -; J: TRBJ1-4; D: TRBD1; V: TRBV19; DNA: TGTGCCAGTACCTCGGACAGGCGAAATGAAAAACTGTTTTTT; CDR3: CASTSDRRNEKLFF
size: -; J: TRBJ1-1; D: -; V: TRBV28; DNA: TGTGGGTCATGGGGAGTGACTGAAGCTTTCTTT; CDR3: CGSWGVTEAFF
size: -; J: TRBJ1-6; D: TRBD1; V: TRBV30; DNA: TGTGCCTGGAGATATACCCGGGACAGGGGGTCACCCCTCCACTTT; CDR3: CAWRYTRDRGSPLHF
size: -; J: TRBJ2-1; D: -; V: TRBV4-1; DNA: TGCGCCAGCAGCCAACGACAGACCAAGGTAAATGAGCAGTTCTTC; CDR3: CASSQRQTKVNEQFF
size: -; J: TRBJ2-2; D: -; V: TRBV6-1; DNA: TGTGCCAGCAGTGAAGGGGTCTCTGTGGGAGTTACCGGGGAGCTGTTTTTT; CDR3: CASSEGVSVGVTGELFF
size: once; J: TRBJ1-4; D: -; V: TRBV19; DNA: TGTGCCAGTACCCTCTCAGGGACGGGTATTAATGAAAAACTGTTTTTT; CDR3: CASTLSGTGINEKLFF
size: -; J: TRBJ1-3; D: -; V: TRBV2; DNA: TGTGCCAGCAGGAGGAGACAGGATGCGCTAGGAAACACCATATATTTT; CDR3: CASRRRQDALGNTIYF
size: -; J: TRBJ2-2; D: -; V: TRBV19; DNA: TGTGCCAGTAGTAGCCTAGGAACCGGGGAGCTGTTTTTT; CDR3: CASSSLGTGELFF
size: -; J: TRBJ2-5; D: -; V: TRBV11-3; DNA: TGTGCCAGCAGCTTAGGGCCGGGTGCGGCGCCCCAACAGACCCAGTACTTC; CDR3: CASSLGPGAAPQQTQYF
size: -; J: TRBJ2-7; D: -; V: TRBV29-1; DNA: TGCAGCGTTGTTTTGCAAGGGGGTATGGCCTACGAGCAGTACTTC; CDR3: CSVVLQGGMAYEQYF
size: -; J: TRBJ1-1; D: TRBD1; V: TRBV11-2; DNA: TGTGCCAGCACCCCGATAGACAGGGGTCGGGGGGCTGAAGCTTTCTTT; CDR3: CASTPIDRGRGAEAFF
size: -; J: TRBJ2-1; D: -; V: TRBV11-2; DNA: TGTGCCAGCAGCCCCCAGCGGGCCACCTACAATGAGCAGTTCTTC; CDR3: CASSPQRATYNEQFF